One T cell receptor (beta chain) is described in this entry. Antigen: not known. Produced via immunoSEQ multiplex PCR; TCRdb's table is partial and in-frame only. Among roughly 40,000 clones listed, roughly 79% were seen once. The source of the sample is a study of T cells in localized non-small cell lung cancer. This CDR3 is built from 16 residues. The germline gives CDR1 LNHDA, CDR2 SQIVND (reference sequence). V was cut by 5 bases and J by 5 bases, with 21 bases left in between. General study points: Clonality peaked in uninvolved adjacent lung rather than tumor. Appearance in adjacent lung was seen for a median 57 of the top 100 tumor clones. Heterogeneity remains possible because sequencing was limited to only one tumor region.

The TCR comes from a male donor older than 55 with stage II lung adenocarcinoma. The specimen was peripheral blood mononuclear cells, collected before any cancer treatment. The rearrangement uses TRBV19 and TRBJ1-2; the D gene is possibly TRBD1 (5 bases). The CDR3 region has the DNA TGTGCCAGTAGTCCCGGGACCGCGGAACGCCGATATGGCTACACCTTC. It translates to CASSPGTAERRYGYTF.